Listed here is a single T cell receptor (beta chain). Its antigen is still unknown. A multiplex PCR was run with 60 Vbeta primers and 13 Jbeta primers. Libraries were prepared by immunoSEQ multiplex PCR; TCRdb keeps only in-frame clonotypes and omits some of them. The sample includes 150,000 to 200,000 clones, 70% to 85% of them seen just once. Trimming stripped 7 bases from V and 3 bases from J, with 10 bases between. CDR1 and CDR2 (germline): MNHNS, SASEGT. The CDR3 runs to 12 residues. These data come from a study of cytomegalovirus exposure and HLA in healthy donors. Findings of the study overall: In a later analysis, specific HLA alleles were associated with 15,000 to 20,000 TCR beta sequences at a 0.05 false discovery rate. Earlier analysis looked at TCR beta V segments, and most were productive about 87% or about 30% of the time. Cytomegalovirus status was reportedly diagnosed by the classifier with high specificity and sensitivity.

This TCR was recovered from a middle-aged woman in good health and CMV-seronegative. The chain combines TRBV6-1 with TRBJ2-7, with D possibly matching TRBD1 (5 bases). Source material: PBMCs. The CDR3 here is CASKTADYEQYF. The CDR3 bases are TGTGCCAGCAAGACAGCCGACTACGAGCAGTACTTC.